This paragraph covers one T cell receptor (beta chain) sequence. Its specificity is not known. The sample originates from a study of cytomegalovirus exposure and HLA in healthy donors. This PCR relied on a set of 60 Vbeta primers and 13 Jbeta primers. Sequenced by immunoSEQ multiplex PCR; TCRdb stores in-frame clones only, minus some. The sample holds approximately 120,000 clones. Study-wide points: Reportedly, HLA-A and HLA-B alleles of most subjects were accurately predicted from TCR beta. Per a prior analysis, the majority of TCR beta V segments were productive roughly 87% or roughly 30% of the time.

The sequencing sample was made of PBMCs. This sequence was found in a woman in her sixties or seventies in good health and CMV-seronegative.

The CDR3 DNA is TGTGCCAGCAGCTACCCCGGGACAGGGCGGGAAAAACTGTTTTTT. Translation gives CASSYPGTGREKLFF. This sequence joins TRBV5-6 and TRBJ1-4; 9 bases are a match to TRBD1. Germline CDR1 and CDR2: SGHDT and YYEEEE. J was trimmed by 8 bases and V by 3 bases; bases with no gene match: 8. The CDR3 spans 15 residues.